This is a list of T cell receptor beta chains from one sample in a study of T cell changes during pregnancy in multiple sclerosis. Assay: immunoSEQ multiplex PCR; the TCRdb copy retains only in-frame clones and omits some. The data hold 110,000 or so clones, with 93% observed a single time. Specimen: peripheral blood, collected before pregnancy. All receptors derive from a female donor with multiple sclerosis, enrolled in a pregnancy study. CDR3s include the opening cysteine and the closing phenylalanine or tryptophan. The D gene is left open where the match is weak. Expanded clones get a size class; other rows say once, few or many, or leave the size out.

TRBV5-5	NA	NA	TRBJ2-5	TGTGCCAGCAGCCCGACAGGATGGCCGAGAGAGACCCAGTACTTC	CASSPTGWPRETQYF
TRBV19	NA	once	TRBJ1-1	TGTGCCAGTAAACTCGGGAACACTGAAGCTTTCTTT	CASKLGNTEAFF
TRBV2	NA	NA	TRBJ2-7	TGTGCCAGCAGGATCCCAGGGTCGGGCGAGCAGTACTTC	CASRIPGSGEQYF
TRBV7-3	NA	NA	TRBJ2-5	TGTGCCAGCAGCGTGGGGCACCAAGAGACCCAGTACTTC	CASSVGHQETQYF
TRBV7-3	TRBD2	NA	TRBJ2-7	TGTGCCAGCAGTTCTAGCGGGGGGGGAGCCTACGAGCAGTACTTC	CASSSSGGGAYEQYF
TRBV7-8	NA	NA	TRBJ2-2	TGTGCCAGCAGCTTAGCGGGCCACCGGGAGCTGTTTTTT	CASSLAGHRELFF
TRBV7-6	NA	NA	TRBJ1-4	TGTGCCAGCAGCTTAGATCCAGGGCCGAATGAAAAACTGTTTTTT	CASSLDPGPNEKLFF
TRBV6-6	NA	NA	TRBJ1-1	TGTGCCAGCAGTTACCCTTCAGGGACTGAAGCTTTCTTT	CASSYPSGTEAFF
TRBV6-6	NA	once	TRBJ1-2	TGTGCCAGCAGCCAGACAGGCCTGGTCTACTATGGCTACACCTTC	CASSQTGLVYYGYTF
TRBV9	NA	NA	TRBJ2-5	TGTGCCAGCAGCGTAGGGCCGGCCAACCAGGGGGAGACCCAGTACTTC	CASSVGPANQGETQYF